The 22 T cell receptor beta chains below come from one sample, sequenced in a study of naive and memory T cell subsets. Findings and limits, study-wide: A few larger clonotypes appeared in naive repertoires, especially CD8, possibly memory cells re-expressing CD45RA.

No antigens are known for them. The beta constant-region primer was an equimolar mix of two oligonucleotides covering TRBC1 and TRBC2. The ligated cDNA underwent four PCR rounds using SP2 and nested alpha and beta constant-region primers. In TCRdb, the UMI-ligation and nested PCR reads were re-called with MiXCR into one record per CDR3 protein. The sample includes about 90,000 distinct CDR3 sequences, roughly 10% of them seen just once. Sequencing was carried out using naive CD4+ T cells from blood. The receptors here all came from a human donor in good health.

This clonotype was seen a few times. The V and J genes are TRBV20-1 and TRBJ1-5; D is perhaps TRBD1 (6 bases). Germline CDR1 reads DFQATT; CDR2 reads SNEGSKA (reference sequence). Trimming took 1 base from V and 5 from J, leaving 15 bases between them. The CDR3 extends over 15 amino acids. The CDR3 region is CSARVHRGLDQPQHF. The CDR3 DNA reads TGCAGTGCTAGAGTTCATAGGGGGTTGGATCAGCCCCAGCATTTT.

The V call is TRBV7-9, the J call TRBJ2-7; no firm D call. This CDR3 has 15 residues. Germline CDR1 SEHNR, CDR2 FQNEAQ (reference sequence). Trimming removed 1 base from V and 2 bases from J, with 12 bases in between. The CDR3 sequence is CASSLGGRRTYEQYF. The DNA for the CDR3 is TGTGCCAGCAGCTTAGGAGGACGCCGGACCTACGAGCAGTACTTC.

V usage is TRBV12-3 or TRBV12-4 and J usage is TRBJ2-2, with 8 bases identical to TRBD1. J was trimmed by 7 bases and V by 7 bases; bases with no gene match: 5. This CDR3 spans 13 amino acids. The CDR3 DNA follows: TGTGCCAGCATAGGACAGGGTGGCGGGGAGCTGTTTTTT. Translation: CASIGQGGGELFF.

This clonotype was seen a few times. V and J are TRBV20-1 and TRBJ2-7, with 7 bases identical to TRBD2. The CDR3 totals 15 residues. V dropped 0 bases and J dropped 2; count of bases not matched to a gene: 7. CDR1 is DFQATT, CDR2 SNEGSKA, per germline (reference sequence). As DNA, the CDR3 is TGCAGTGCTAGAGAACGGTCTAGCGGTCCCTACGAGCAGTACTTC. Protein: CSARERSSGPYEQYF.

The CDR3 region has the DNA TGTGCCAGCAGTGAAGGACGCCAGACTTCCTACGAGCAGTACTTC. Translated: CASSEGRQTSYEQYF. The chain carries TRBV25-1 and TRBJ2-7, with no clear D. The V gene's germline CDR1 is MGHDK and CDR2 SYGVNS. The CDR3 is made up of 15 amino acids. The germline V and J ends were trimmed by 2 bases and 1 base, with 12 bases remaining between them.

This chain links TRBV6-6 with TRBJ1-5, with 7 bases matching TRBD1. Per the germline V gene, CDR1 is MNHNY and CDR2 is SVGAGI (reference sequence). The trim removed 6 bases at V and 1 base at J, leaving 9 bases unmatched. The CDR3 has 16 amino acids. CDR3 amino acids: CASSRTTGTSNQPQHF. The CDR3 DNA reads TGTGCCAGCAGCCGAACGACAGGGACCAGCAATCAGCCCCAGCATTTT.

This clonotype was found many times. The V call is TRBV7-2, the J call TRBJ2-1, with no clear D. This CDR3 contains 12 residues. Germline values: CDR1 SGHTA, CDR2 FQGNSA. Trimming stripped 0 bases from V and 10 bases from J, with 7 bases between. For the CDR3, the DNA is TGTGCCAGCAGCTTAGCTTATCGCGAGCAGTTCTTC. Protein sequence: CASSLAYREQFF.

This clonotype appeared many times. The V gene is TRBV29-1, the J gene TRBJ1-1; no definite D call. The V gene's germline CDR1 is SQVTM and CDR2 ANQGSEA. The CDR3 is 13 amino acids. Trimming left V 3 bases short and J 1 base short, with 9 bases between. The DNA of the CDR3 is TGCAGCGTTGAGGTAGATCGGAACACTGAAGCTTTCTTT. Translated: CSVEVDRNTEAFF.

This clonotype was seen ten or more times. The CDR3 region is CASTSGLADYEQYF. Written as DNA, the CDR3 is TGTGCCAGCACGTCCGGTCTAGCGGACTACGAGCAGTACTTC. The chain employs TRBV28 and TRBJ2-7; TRBD2 agrees at 7 bases. The CDR3 length is 14 residues. J lost 3 bases, V lost 7 bases, and 9 bases had no gene match. CDR1 and CDR2 from the germline V gene are MDHEN and SYDVKM.

The chain couples TRBV7-8 to TRBJ1-1; D uncertain. The ends were cut back, 0 bases at V and 2 bases at J, with 7 bases in the middle. The CDR3 is made up of 14 amino acids. Germline V gene sequence: CDR1 SGHVS, CDR2 FQNEAQ. The CDR3 DNA reads TGTGCCAGCAGCTTAGCCTGGCAAAACACTGAAGCTTTCTTT. This sequence encodes CASSLAWQNTEAFF.

The CDR3 region has the DNA TGTGCCAGCAGCCGCCGTGATGAGCAGTTCTTC. Its protein is CASSRRDEQFF. The rearrangement uses TRBV7-2 and TRBJ2-1; unclear D gene. The V gene lost 5 bases and the J gene lost 8 bases, with 7 bases spanning the gap. The germline V gene encodes CDR1 SGHTA and CDR2 FQGNSA. The CDR3 sequence is 11 residues long. Full variable domain (missing parts from reference TRBV7-2 and TRBJ2-1): GAGVSQSPSNKVTEKGKDVELRCDPISGHTALYWYRQSLGQGLEFLIYFQGNSAPDKSGLPSDRFSAERTGGSVSTLTIQRTQQEDSAVYLCASSRRDEQFFGPGTRLTVL.

This clonotype appeared a few times. Here the CDR3 reads CASSSDGGVDEQFF. The CDR3 DNA reads as TGTGCCAGCAGTTCGGACGGGGGGGTCGATGAGCAGTTCTTC. The chain links TRBV28 to TRBJ2-1; 8 positions agree with TRBD2. Germline lookup yields CDR1 MDHEN and CDR2 SYDVKM. CDR3 length: 14 amino acids. Trimming at V came to 4 bases and at J to 8 bases, leaving 7 bases not matched to a gene.

The CDR3 is CASTRDSTQETQYF. DNA for the CDR3: TGTGCCAGCACCCGGGACTCAACCCAAGAGACCCAGTACTTC. The chain uses TRBV6-6 and TRBJ2-5; perhaps TRBD2 as D (6 bases). Per germline, CDR1 MNHNY and CDR2 SVGAGI (reference sequence). V lost 7 bases and J lost 1, with 13 bases in between. The CDR3 length is 14 residues.

The CDR3 DNA reads as TGTGCCAGCTCACTGGGGGAGGGCAGGCCCTACGAGCAGTACTTC. This encodes CASSLGEGRPYEQYF. This sequence joins TRBV18 and TRBJ2-7; the match to TRBD2 covers 7 bases. The CDR3 is 15 amino acids. V dropped 4 bases and J dropped 2; count of bases not matched to a gene: 8. Germline values: CDR1 KGHSH, CDR2 LQKENI.

This clonotype came up a few times. This chain links TRBV6-2 or TRBV6-3 with TRBJ1-1; no reliable D call. The germline CDR1 and CDR2 sequences are MNHEY and SVGEGT. V dropped 0 bases and J dropped 2 bases, with 28 bases sitting between them. The CDR3 is 21 amino acids. The CDR3 sequence: CASSYSSSSVRGSMVNTEAFF. The CDR3 nucleotides read TGTGCCAGCAGTTACTCGAGTTCGTCGGTTCGGGGATCCATGGTTAACACTGAAGCTTTCTTT.

The sample holds a few counts of this clonotype. V and J are TRBV13 and TRBJ1-2; D is undetermined. The CDR3 consists of 15 residues. The germline gives CDR1 PRHDT, CDR2 FYEKMQ (reference sequence). V lost 2 bases to trimming and J lost 0 bases, with 10 bases between them. CDR3 loop: CASSLQGRANYGYTF. The CDR3 nucleotides read TGTGCCAGCAGCTTACAAGGCAGAGCTAACTATGGCTACACCTTC.

In its sample, this clonotype was seen many times. The V gene is TRBV19, the J gene TRBJ2-2, with TRBD1 as a possible D gene (6 bases). The V end was cut by 8 bases, the J end by 1 base, with 14 bases between. Germline V gene sequence: CDR1 LNHDA, CDR2 SQIVND (reference sequence). The CDR3 spans 15 residues. In nucleotides, the CDR3 is TGTGCCAGTTCCTCACCGGGACAGAACACCGGGGAGCTGTTTTTT. This sequence encodes CASSSPGQNTGELFF. Variable domain in full (rest from reference TRBV19 and TRBJ2-2): DGGITQSPKYLFRKEGQNVTLSCEQNLNHDAMYWYRQDPGQGLRLIYYSQIVNDFQKGDIAEGYSVSREKKESFPLTVTSAQKNPTAFYLCASSSPGQNTGELFFGEGSRLTVL.

The chain couples TRBV7-9 to TRBJ1-5; D gene ambiguous. Germline assignment: CDR1 SEHNR and CDR2 FQNEAQ (reference sequence). The CDR3 has 13 amino acids. V was pared by 5 bases and J by 7 bases, with 12 bases between. In nucleotides, the CDR3 is TGTGCCAGCAGCCCCCCCGTGGGACAGCCCCAGCATTTT. This gives the protein CASSPPVGQPQHF. Variable domain in full (rest from reference TRBV7-9 and TRBJ1-5): DTGVSQNPRHKITKRGQNVTFRCDPISEHNRLYWYRQTLGQGPEFLTYFQNEAQLEKSRLLSDRFSAERPKGSFSTLEIQRTEQGDSAMYLCASSPPVGQPQHFGDGTRLSIL.

To note about this clonotype: An end of the junction differs from the germline gene, which may be a read error. The chain is built from TRBV28 and TRBJ2-7; TRBD2 is a possible D gene (6 bases). This CDR3 spans 14 amino acids. Per germline, CDR1 MDHEN and CDR2 SYDVKM. In DNA, the CDR3 is TGTGCCAGCAGTTTATCGGGAGTCAATTACGAGCGGTACTTC. It encodes CASSLSGVNYERYF.

J is TRBJ2-1 and V is TRBV6-6; D remains ambiguous. Deletions cut 1 base from V and 6 bases from J, with 7 bases between. Per germline, CDR1 MNHNY and CDR2 SVGAGI (reference sequence). The CDR3 length is 13 residues. The CDR3 protein is CASSYFPGNEQFF. In DNA form, the CDR3 reads TGTGCCAGCAGTTACTTCCCTGGCAATGAGCAGTTCTTC.

This clonotype was detected only a few times. The chain employs TRBV6-6 and TRBJ2-7; D might be TRBD1 (6 bases). Germline V gene data show CDR1 as MNHNY and CDR2 as SVGAGI (reference sequence). V was pared by 5 bases and J by 5 bases, with 13 bases between. CDR3 length: 13 amino acids. The CDR3 loop reads CASSVRGDDEQYF. The CDR3 coding sequence is TGTGCCAGCAGTGTCAGGGGAGACGACGAGCAGTACTTC.

This clonotype was observed a few times. This rearrangement joins TRBV29-1 to TRBJ2-1; D may be TRBD1 or TRBD2 (5 bases each). In germline, CDR1 is SQVTM, CDR2 ANQGSEA. The CDR3 extends over 14 amino acids. As DNA, the CDR3 is TGCAGTTTACGGGACGGTTACTTAAACAATGAGCAGTTCTTC. It translates to CSLRDGYLNNEQFF.